Below are 5 T cell receptor beta chains sequenced from a single sample in a study of OX40 agonist ivuxolimab in advanced cancers. Some clones are missing from TCRdb's copy, which holds only in-frame ones; the method was immunoSEQ multiplex PCR. The data contain approximately 43,000 clones, around four fifths of them singletons. Here the sequenced sample was CD4+ or CD8+ T cells sorted from blood, taken in a trial of the OX40 agonist ivuxolimab. The source of these receptors is an adult with an advanced solid tumor such as melanoma, head and neck, liver or kidney cancer.

The CDR3 bases are TGTGCCAGCAGCTTAGGTCAGGGGAGCACTGAAGCTTTCTTT. This encodes CASSLGQGSTEAFF. The chain recombines TRBV7-8 with TRBJ1-1; maybe TRBD1 (6 bases). The CDR3 spans 14 residues. The V gene lost 1 base and the J gene lost 4 bases, with 10 bases spanning the gap. CDR1 and CDR2 from the germline V gene are SGHVS and FQNEAQ.

This rearrangement joins TRBV18 to TRBJ2-2; D is undetermined. The CDR3 is made up of 16 amino acids. With 4 bases removed from V and 1 base from J, the gap between germline ends came to 13 bases. The germline V gene encodes CDR1 KGHSH and CDR2 LQKENI. DNA of the CDR3: TGTGCCAGCTCACGGGCGTTCAACATGAACACCGGGGAGCTGTTTTTT. This translates into CASSRAFNMNTGELFF.

The chain couples TRBV9 to TRBJ1-4; 7 bases are shared with TRBD1. The CDR3 extends over 14 amino acids. After removal of 4 bases from V and 4 bases from J, the junction contained 4 bases not matched to a gene. The germline V gene encodes CDR1 SGDLS and CDR2 YYNGEE. DNA for the CDR3: TGTGCCAGCAGCCTTACAGGGGTTAATGAAAAACTGTTTTTT. Amino acids: CASSLTGVNEKLFF.

The chain links TRBV30 to TRBJ1-6, with 9 bases aligning to TRBD1. This CDR3 region has 14 residues. Germline CDR1 GTSNPN, CDR2 SVGIG (reference sequence). Trimming took 0 bases from V and 13 from J; bases not matched to a gene: 7. CDR3 sequence (DNA): TGTGCCTGGAGTGTACAGGGGGCCGCGGGGCCCCTCCACTTT. Translated: CAWSVQGAAGPLHF.

The chain uses TRBV10-3 and TRBJ1-2; the D gene is possibly TRBD1 (5 bases). V was pared by 2 bases and J by 6 bases, with 10 bases between. The CDR3 covers 13 residues. The germline CDR1 and CDR2 sequences are ENHRY and SYGVKD. The CDR3 protein is CAISEEGMDGYTF. The CDR3, as DNA: TGTGCCATCAGTGAGGAGGGGATGGATGGCTACACCTTC.